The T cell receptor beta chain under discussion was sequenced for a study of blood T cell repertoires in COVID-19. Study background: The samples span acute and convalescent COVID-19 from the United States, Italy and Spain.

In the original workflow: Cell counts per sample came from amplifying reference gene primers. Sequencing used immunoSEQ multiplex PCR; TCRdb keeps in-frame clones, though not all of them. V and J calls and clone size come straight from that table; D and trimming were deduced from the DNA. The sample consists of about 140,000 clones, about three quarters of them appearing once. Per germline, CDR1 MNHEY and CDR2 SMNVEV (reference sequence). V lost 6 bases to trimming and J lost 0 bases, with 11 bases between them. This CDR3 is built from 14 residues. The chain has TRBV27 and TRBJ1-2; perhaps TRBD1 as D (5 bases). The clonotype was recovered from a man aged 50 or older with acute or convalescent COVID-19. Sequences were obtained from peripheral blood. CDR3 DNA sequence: TGTGCCAGCAGCTTAGCGGGGGCTAACTATGGCTACACCTTC. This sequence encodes CASSLAGANYGYTF.